The source of this T cell receptor beta chain is a study of Graves' ophthalmopathy and Graves' hyperthyroidism. Broader study findings: Blood was where most expanded thyroid clonotypes above 0.001 frequency also turned up.

Comments on this clonotype: Its antigen is unknown.

The CDR3 length is 14 residues. CDR1 and CDR2 (germline): DFQATT, SNEGSKA (reference sequence). Trimming removed 4 bases at V and 1 base at J, with 13 bases between. Uncontrolled infections, other autoimmune diseases, pregnancy or lactation barred patients from enrollment. Clinicians made diagnoses from clinical symptoms, serum thyroxine, TRAb, thyroid ultrasound and orbital computed tomography. From RNA, the CDR3 regions of TCR beta chains were amplified and sequenced. First-round RT-PCR employed HTBI primers, with a second-round multiplex PCR after it. A single record per CDR3 protein comes from TCRdb applying MiXCR to the multiplex PCR reads. The sample records 200,000 to 300,000 distinct CDR3 sequences, about 46% being singletons.

V and J are TRBV20-1 and TRBJ1-1; TRBD1 is a possible D gene (6 bases). The receptor comes from an adult man with Graves' ophthalmopathy. Sequenced sample: peripheral blood. CDR3: CSAIYPRGNTEAFF. CDR3 bases: TGCAGTGCTATCTACCCCAGGGGGAACACTGAAGCTTTCTTT.